This T cell receptor beta chain came from a study of T cells expressing NK-cell markers. Across the study: Source material for TCR beta repertoires consisted of sorted CD3+CD56+NKG2C+, CD3+CD56+NKG2C- and CD3+CD56-NKG2C+ T cells.

On this clonotype itself: Its antigen is unknown.

Findings and limits, study-wide: In several donors, these clonotypes also led the CD3+CD56-NKG2C+ fraction. Dominant NKG2C+ clonotypes made up roughly 1.0-7.0% of CD8+ T cells in roughly six donors.

TCRdb re-called the 5' RACE reads, yielding one record per CDR3 amino acid sequence without DNA. The record lists about 260,000 distinct CDR3 sequences, of which the ten most abundant hold under 0.5%. The germline gives CDR1 SGHTA, CDR2 FQGNSA. This CDR3 spans 15 amino acids. Sequencing used blood T cells: a sorted CD56 or NKG2C T cell subset, CD4+ or CD8+ T cells, or bulk PBMC T cells (not recorded which). This receptor was identified in a young man in good health. The chain combines TRBV7-2 with TRBJ2-7; TCRdb returns TRBD1, unconfirmable since there is no DNA. CDR3 sequence: CASSSPFPVGYEQYF. Looking up the rest from reference TRBV7-2 and TRBJ2-7 gives the full variable domain: GAGVSQSPSNKVTEKGKDVELRCDPISGHTALYWYRQSLGQGLEFLIYFQGNSAPDKSGLPSDRFSAERTGGSVSTLTIQRTQQEDSAVYLCASSSPFPVGYEQYFGPGTRLTVT.